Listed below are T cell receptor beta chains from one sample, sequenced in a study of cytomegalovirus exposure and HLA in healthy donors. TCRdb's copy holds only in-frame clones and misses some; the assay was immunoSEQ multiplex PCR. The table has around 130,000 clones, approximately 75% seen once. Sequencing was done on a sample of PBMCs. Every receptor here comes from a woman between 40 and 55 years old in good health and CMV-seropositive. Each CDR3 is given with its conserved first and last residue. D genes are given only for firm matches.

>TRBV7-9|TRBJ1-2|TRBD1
CASSSDREVLTGYTF
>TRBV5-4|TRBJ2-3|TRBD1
CASSLRQGLDTQYF
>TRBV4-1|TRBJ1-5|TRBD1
CASSQDETGYQPQHF
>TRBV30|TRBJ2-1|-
CAWSGERNEQFF
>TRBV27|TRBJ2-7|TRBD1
CASSFRTGREQYF
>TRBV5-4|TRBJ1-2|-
CASSFPANYGYTF
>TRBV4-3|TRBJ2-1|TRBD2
CASSQGTSDNEQFF
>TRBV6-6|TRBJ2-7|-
CASSYSRGSYEQYF
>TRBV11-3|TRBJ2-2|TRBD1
CASSAGQANTGELFF
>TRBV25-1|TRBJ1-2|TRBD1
CASSQGQGGGYTF
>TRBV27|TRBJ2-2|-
CASSLSLGSTGELFF
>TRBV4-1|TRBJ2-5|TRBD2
CASSQDPTSGVVGETQYF
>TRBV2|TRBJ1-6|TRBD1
CASRAGTVNSPLHF
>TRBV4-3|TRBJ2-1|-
CASSQTGWERVSNEQFF
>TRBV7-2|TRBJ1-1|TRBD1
CASSPQGADTEAFF
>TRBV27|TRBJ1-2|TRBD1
CASSFTGGDDGYTF
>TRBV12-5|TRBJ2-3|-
CASGYRGGLSTDTQYF
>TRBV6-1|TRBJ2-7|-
CASSDGCGQYF
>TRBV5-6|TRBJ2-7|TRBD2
CASSSSGGGVSYEQYF
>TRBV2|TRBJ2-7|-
CASTATGTPSYEQYF